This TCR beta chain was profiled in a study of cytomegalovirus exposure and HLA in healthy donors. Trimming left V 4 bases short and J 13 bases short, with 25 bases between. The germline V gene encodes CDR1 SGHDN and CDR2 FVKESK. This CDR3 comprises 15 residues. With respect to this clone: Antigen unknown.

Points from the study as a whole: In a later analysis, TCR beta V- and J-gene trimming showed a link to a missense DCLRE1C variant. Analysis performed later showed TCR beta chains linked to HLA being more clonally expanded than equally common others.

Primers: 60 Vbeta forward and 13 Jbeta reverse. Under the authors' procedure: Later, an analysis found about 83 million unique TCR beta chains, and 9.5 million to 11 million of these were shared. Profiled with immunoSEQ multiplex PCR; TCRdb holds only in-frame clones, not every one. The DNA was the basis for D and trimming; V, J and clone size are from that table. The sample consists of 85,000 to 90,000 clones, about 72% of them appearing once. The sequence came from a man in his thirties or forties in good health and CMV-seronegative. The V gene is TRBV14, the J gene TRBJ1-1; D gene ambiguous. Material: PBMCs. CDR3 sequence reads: CASSLRGLTFRNIFF. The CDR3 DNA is TGTGCCAGCAGCCTCCGAGGCCTAACCTTTAGGAACATTTTCTTT.